Each of the 19 T cell receptor beta chains below was sequenced from the same sample in a study of persistence of HIV-infected CD4 T cells. The stimulus was an HIV-1 Gag 15-mer peptide pool, about 1.1 ug/peptide/mL. CD4+ T cells upregulating both CD40 ligand and CD69 were sorted as responding cells. The immunoSEQ assay was version 4, run in survey mode. The table came from immunoSEQ multiplex PCR; TCRdb's copy has only in-frame clones and leaves some out. The sample lists about 25,000 clones, about 74% seen once, with less than 2% in the top ten. These TCRs are of unknown antigen specificity. Material: CD4+ T cells sorted from PBMCs after 18-hour stimulation, obtained from a patient who received antiretroviral therapy. These receptors came from an adult man with HIV who was CMV-seropositive.

V is TRBV7-3 and J is TRBJ2-1; 10 bases are a match to TRBD2. Trimming cost V 2 bases and J 7 bases; bases outside gene matches: 5. The CDR3 spans 15 residues. Germline V gene sequence: CDR1 SGHTA, CDR2 FQGTGA. The CDR3 sequence: CASSLGSGGANEQFF. The CDR3 DNA reads TGTGCCAGCAGCTTAGGAAGCGGGGGGGCAAATGAGCAGTTCTTC.

The rearrangement links TRBV3-1 (or the pseudogene TRBV3-2) to TRBJ1-6; D is undetermined. The CDR3 covers 17 residues. Trimming left V 3 bases short and J 3 bases short, with 15 bases between. The germline gives CDR1 LGHDT, CDR2 YNNKEL (reference sequence). The CDR3 DNA sequence: TGTGCCAGCAGCCACCGCACGGAGGGATTCTATAATTCACCCCTCCACTTT. Its translation: CASSHRTEGFYNSPLHF.

The chain has TRBV28 and TRBJ1-2; D perhaps matches TRBD1 (6 bases). This CDR3 contains 15 residues. V was trimmed by 3 bases and J by 5 bases, leaving 16 bases between them. Germline V CDR1 and CDR2: MDHEN, SYDVKM. CDR3 bases: TGTGCCAGCAGTTTGGTCCCCCAGGGGTGGTATGGCTACACCTTC. Translation gives CASSLVPQGWYGYTF.

This rearrangement joins TRBV2 to TRBJ2-7; the D gene is possibly TRBD1 (6 bases). Germline CDR1 is SNHLY and CDR2 is FYNNEI. V was pared by 3 bases and J by 0 bases, with 12 bases between. This CDR3 is built from 15 residues. The chain's CDR3 is CASSEQGISSYEQYF. The DNA of the CDR3 is TGTGCCAGCAGTGAGCAGGGGATCTCCTCCTACGAGCAGTACTTC. Full variable domain (remainder filled in from reference TRBV2 and TRBJ2-7): EPEVTQTPSHQVTQMGQEVILRCVPISNHLYFYWYRQILGQKVEFLVSFYNNEISEKSEIFDDQFSVERPDGSNFTLKIRSTKLEDSAMYFCASSEQGISSYEQYFGPGTRLTVT.

CDR3 bases: TGTGCCAGCAACCTTTTACAGGGGTGGTCCTACGAGCAGTACTTC. It codes for CASNLLQGWSYEQYF. The rearrangement links TRBV5-5 to TRBJ2-7; 7 nucleotides align to TRBD1. The CDR3 covers 15 residues. Germline lookup yields CDR1 SGHKS and CDR2 YYEKEE (reference sequence). Unmatched junction bases numbered 10, after V lost 6 bases and J lost 1 base.

The chain carries TRBV10-3 and TRBJ1-2, with 9 bases identical to TRBD1. The CDR3 length is 12 residues. V lost 4 bases to trimming and J lost 7 bases; unmatched junction nucleotides: 1. The V gene's germline CDR1 is ENHRY and CDR2 SYGVKD. The CDR3 sequence is CAISGTGVGYTF. CDR3 bases: TGTGCCATCAGTGGGACAGGGGTTGGCTACACCTTC.

The J gene is TRBJ1-2, the V gene TRBV1; no check of the table's D call, TRBD1, against the DNA was made. TRBV1 counts as a pseudogene. CDR3 length: 17 residues. This CDR3 reads CTSSHVGGGFQAYGYTF. Here the CDR3 DNA reads TGCACCAGCAGCCATGTAGGGGGCGGATTTCAGGCTTATGGCTACACCTTC.

Remarks on this clone: The same CDR3 can be traced to other DNA sequences in this sample. The chain combines TRBV28 with TRBJ1-2; TRBD1 matches at 8 bases. CDR1 MDHEN and CDR2 SYDVKM come from the germline V gene. Unmatched junction bases numbered 2, after V lost 3 bases and J lost 2 bases. The CDR3 is made up of 14 amino acids. CDR3 loop: CASSFPGGNYGYTF. The CDR3 bases are TGTGCCAGCAGTTTTCCAGGGGGCAACTATGGCTACACCTTC.

In this sample, this clone turned up a few times. The chain recombines TRBV12-3 or TRBV12-4 with TRBJ1-1; the D gene is possibly TRBD1 (5 bases). The CDR3 contains 13 residues. Trimming cost V 4 bases and J 1 base, with 7 bases left between them. CDR3 bases: TGTGCCAGCAGTTCAGGGCGGAACACTGAAGCTTTCTTT. Its protein product is CASSSGRNTEAFF.

This chain connects TRBV9 to TRBJ1-2; 8 positions agree with TRBD1. The CDR3 is 13 residues long. V was clipped by 4 bases and J by 7 bases; unmatched bases: 6. Germline V gene data show CDR1 as SGDLS and CDR2 as YYNGEE. The CDR3 here is CASSLRQGFGYTF. The CDR3 DNA sequence: TGTGCCAGCAGCCTCCGACAGGGGTTTGGCTACACCTTC.

This CDR3 is CASSTRGGPGDEQYF. DNA of the CDR3: TGTGCCAGTAGTACGCGCGGGGGGCCGGGCGACGAGCAGTACTTC. This rearrangement joins TRBV19 to TRBJ2-7; 8 positions agree with TRBD2. CDR3 length equals 15 residues. The germline gives CDR1 LNHDA, CDR2 SQIVND (reference sequence). With 4 bases clipped from V and 5 bases from J, the junction kept 10 bases outside the gene matches.

The J gene is TRBJ1-2, the V gene TRBV3-1 (or the pseudogene TRBV3-2), with TRBD1 matching 9 bases. Germline V gene sequence: CDR1 LGHDT, CDR2 YNNKEL (reference sequence). V dropped 4 bases and J dropped 6; count of bases not matched to a gene: 6. The CDR3 sequence is 14 residues long. This CDR3 reads CASSRSDRGDGYTF. The CDR3 bases are TGTGCCAGCAGCCGGTCGGACAGGGGAGATGGCTACACCTTC.

The genes are TRBV5-1 and TRBJ1-1; D possibly corresponds to TRBD1 (6 bases). Germline V gene data show CDR1 as SGHRS and CDR2 as YFSETQ. The length of the CDR3 is 14 residues. V lost 1 base to trimming and J lost 4 bases, with 11 bases between them. As DNA, the CDR3 is TGCGCCAGCAGCTTGCAGGGGAGGACCACTGAAGCTTTCTTT. Translated: CASSLQGRTTEAFF.

The chain employs TRBV7-9 and TRBJ2-3; D tentatively fits TRBD1 or TRBD2 (5 bases each). Germline V gene data show CDR1 as SEHNR and CDR2 as FQNEAQ (reference sequence). Between the trimmed V and J ends, which lost 2 bases and 1 base, there was a span of 13 bases. The CDR3 runs 16 residues. CDR3 residues: CASSLLRDGRTDTQYF. The CDR3 DNA reads TGTGCCAGCAGCTTATTAAGGGACGGTCGCACAGATACGCAGTATTTT.

This clone occurred a few times. The chain uses TRBV4-1 and TRBJ1-5; tentative D call: TRBD1 (5 bases). V was clipped by 4 bases and J by 6 bases, with 13 bases between them. CDR3 length: 14 amino acids. Germline CDR1 is MGHRA and CDR2 is YSYEKL. The CDR3 is CASSLEGGAQPQHF. As DNA, the CDR3 is TGCGCCAGCAGCCTGGAAGGCGGGGCTCAGCCCCAGCATTTT.

V usage is TRBV4-1 and J usage is TRBJ2-5; the D gene is possibly TRBD1 (5 bases). Germline V gene data show CDR1 as MGHRA and CDR2 as YSYEKL. V was clipped by 6 bases and J by 2 bases, with 25 bases between them. The CDR3 loop spans 18 amino acids. The CDR3 DNA follows: TGCGCCAGCAGTTCTGGCCTAGGGGTGTCCACAAAACAAGAGACCCAGTACTTC. This translates into CASSSGLGVSTKQETQYF.

V is TRBV21-1 and J is TRBJ1-6. TRBV21-1 is flagged as a pseudogene. CDR3 length equals 15 residues. The CDR3 nucleotides read TGTGCCAGCAACTACATGAGCTCCTATAATTCACCCCTCCACTTT. It codes for CASNYMSSYNSPLHF.

V gene TRBV19 combines with J gene TRBJ2-1; D could derive from TRBD1 or TRBD2 (6 bases each). The germline gives CDR1 LNHDA, CDR2 SQIVND (reference sequence). The length of the CDR3 is 13 residues. Trimming shortened V by 8 bases and J by 8 bases, and 16 bases separated the two germline ends. The CDR3 here is CASSGALWDEQFF. CDR3 bases: TGTGCCAGTTCGGGGGCTTTGTGGGATGAGCAGTTCTTC.

This clone was found a few times. The rearrangement joins TRBV5-4 to TRBJ2-2; the D call may be TRBD1 or TRBD2 (6 bases each). CDR1 is SGHNT and CDR2 is YYREEE in the germline V gene (reference sequence). The V end lost 4 bases, the J end lost 1 base, and 17 bases lay between the germline ends. CDR3 length: 17 amino acids. CDR3 residues: CASSPGGRGQNTGELFF. Written as DNA, the CDR3 is TGTGCCAGCAGCCCGGGTGGGCGGGGACAGAACACCGGGGAGCTGTTTTTT.